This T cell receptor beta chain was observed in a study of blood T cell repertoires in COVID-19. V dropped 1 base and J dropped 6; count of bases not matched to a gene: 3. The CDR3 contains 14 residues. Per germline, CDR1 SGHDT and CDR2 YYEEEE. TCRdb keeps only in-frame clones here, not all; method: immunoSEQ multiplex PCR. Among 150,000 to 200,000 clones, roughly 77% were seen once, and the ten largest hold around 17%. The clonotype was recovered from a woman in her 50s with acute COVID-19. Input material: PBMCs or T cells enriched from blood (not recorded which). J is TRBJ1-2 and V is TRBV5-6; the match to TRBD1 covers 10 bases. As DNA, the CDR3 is TGTGCCAGCAGCTTGCAGACAGGGGGCGATGGCTACACCTTC. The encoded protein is CASSLQTGGDGYTF.